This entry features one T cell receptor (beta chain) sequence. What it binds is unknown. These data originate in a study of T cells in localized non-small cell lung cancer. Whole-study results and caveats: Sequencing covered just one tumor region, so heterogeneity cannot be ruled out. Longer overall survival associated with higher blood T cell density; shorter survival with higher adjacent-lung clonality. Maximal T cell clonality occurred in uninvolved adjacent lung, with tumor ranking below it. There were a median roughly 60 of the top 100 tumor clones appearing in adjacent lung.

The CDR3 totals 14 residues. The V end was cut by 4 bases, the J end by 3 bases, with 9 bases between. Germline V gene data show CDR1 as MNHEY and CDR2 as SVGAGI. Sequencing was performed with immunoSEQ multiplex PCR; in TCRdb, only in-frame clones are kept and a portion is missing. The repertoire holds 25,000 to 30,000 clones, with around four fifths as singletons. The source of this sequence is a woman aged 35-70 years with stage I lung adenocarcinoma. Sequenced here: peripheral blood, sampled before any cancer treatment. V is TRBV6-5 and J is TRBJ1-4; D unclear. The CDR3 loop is CASSSGVSNEKLFF. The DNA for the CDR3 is TGTGCCAGCAGTTCCGGGGTCTCTAATGAAAAACTGTTTTTT.